A selection of T cell receptor beta chains follows, all from one sample in a study of technical replicates of blood from a few donors. Data came from immunoSEQ multiplex PCR; TCRdb stores just in-frame clones and leaves some out. The sample comprises approximately 73,000 clones, approximately 93% of which are singletons, and more than 0.3% rests with the top ten. Material: T cells isolated from PBMCs. The receptors originated from a human donor in good health. CDR3s include the opening cysteine and the closing phenylalanine or tryptophan. D genes are given only for firm matches.

j_call v_call d_call cdr3_aa cdr3_nt
TRBJ2-5 TRBV5-1 . CASSLVARGYAETQYF TGCGCCAGCAGCTTGGTCGCCAGGGGTTACGCGGAGACCCAGTACTTC
TRBJ2-3 TRBV5-1 TRBD2 CASSPRLAGPTDTQYF TGCGCCAGCAGCCCGAGACTAGCGGGGCCCACAGATACGCAGTATTTT
TRBJ1-1 TRBV18 TRBD1 CASSRKTGEITEAFF TGTGCCAGCTCACGGAAGACAGGGGAGATCACTGAAGCTTTCTTT
TRBJ2-7 TRBV7-9 . CASSLVLQGPYEQYF TGTGCCAGCAGCTTGGTACTACAGGGTCCCTACGAGCAGTACTTC
TRBJ2-7 TRBV2 . CATVDRIYEQYF TGTGCCACCGTGGACAGAATCTACGAGCAGTACTTC
TRBJ2-1 TRBV30 . CAWSTANEQFF TGTGCCTGGAGTACTGCTAATGAGCAGTTCTTC
TRBJ2-7 TRBV11-3 . CASSLDPQGISF TGTGCCAGCAGCTTAGATCCCCAGGGTATCTCGTTC
TRBJ2-7 TRBV4-2 . CASSQVRGYEQYF TGTGCCAGCAGCCAAGTGCGGGGCTACGAGCAGTACTTC
TRBJ1-1 TRBV4-1 . CASSPQPLNTEAFF TGCGCCAGCAGCCCACAACCCCTGAACACTGAAGCTTTCTTT
TRBJ1-1 TRBV2 . CASSEQVLGTEAFF TGTGCCAGCAGTGAACAGGTACTGGGCACTGAAGCTTTCTTT
TRBJ2-2 TRBV30 . CAWNKGRNTGELFF TGTGCCTGGAATAAGGGGCGCAACACCGGGGAGCTGTTTTTT
TRBJ2-3 TRBV5-1 TRBD2 CASSGSGRPADTQYF TGCGCCAGCAGTGGTAGCGGGAGACCTGCAGATACGCAGTATTTT
TRBJ1-3 TRBV4-1 . CASSQSPRSGNTIYF TGCGCCAGCAGCCAAAGCCCGCGCTCTGGAAACACCATATATTTT
TRBJ2-2 TRBV7-2 TRBD1 CASSLNRGQGALGELFF TGTGCCAGCAGCTTAAATAGAGGACAGGGGGCGCTTGGGGAGCTGTTTTTT
TRBJ2-7 TRBV18 . CASSAITGFYEQYF TGTGCCAGCTCCGCGATTACAGGGTTCTACGAGCAGTACTTC
TRBJ1-5 TRBV28 . CASSTGREGQPQHF TGTGCCAGCAGTACCGGACGGGAGGGCCAGCCCCAGCATTTT